This section outlines one T cell receptor beta chain sequence together with its context. Its target is not known. Method: immunoSEQ multiplex PCR; TCRdb's copy keeps in-frame clones and lacks some. The sample contains approximately 3,700 clones, 34% of which appear only once. This sample was included in a study of sequential checkpoint blockade in melanoma. About the research overall: Matched biopsies came pretreatment and at week 13 for around 24 patients.

Study conclusions and caveats: For nivolumab-first patients, baseline tumor clonality was associated with response.

Germline assignment: CDR1 MDHEN and CDR2 SYDVKM. This CDR3 is 13 amino acids long. The V gene end was trimmed by 8 bases and the J gene end by 3 bases; junction bases not matched to a gene: 4. Treatment denoted: randomized to nivolumab then ipilimumab (arm A) or the reverse (arm B). The chain combines TRBV28 with TRBJ1-1, with TRBD1 matching over 9 bases. The clonotype originates from a human donor with melanoma. The source was tumor tissue (inferred from file names), collected from a patient given nivolumab and ipilimumab in sequence. This CDR3 reads CASFGQGHTEAFF. DNA for the CDR3: TGTGCCAGCTTTGGACAGGGGCACACTGAAGCTTTCTTT. The variable domain in full, with the rest retrieved from reference TRBV28 and TRBJ1-1, is DVKVTQSSRYLVKRTGEKVFLECVQDMDHENMFWYRQDPGLGLRLIYFSYDVKMKEKGDIPEGYSVSREKKERFSLILESASTNQTSMYLCASFGQGHTEAFFGQGTRLTVV.